This T cell receptor (beta chain) comes out of a study of ipilimumab plus nivolumab after autologous stem cell transplantation. Whole-study context: Typical patient got a few ipilimumab doses and about eight nivolumab doses (median). Myeloma patients were high-risk transplant-naive or relapsed within 3 years of first autologous transplant.

About this clone: The antigen remains unidentified. The sample has other DNA sequences that encode this CDR3 too.

Sequencing was performed with immunoSEQ multiplex PCR; in TCRdb, only in-frame clones are kept and a portion is missing. The table lists tens of thousands of clones, approximately 92% of them singletons. The study, taken as a whole, reports: Authors suggest TCR repertoire, Treg phenotype and gut microbiota support further study.

This CDR3 is 16 amino acids long. Germline CDR1 MDHEN, CDR2 SYDVKM. The junction had 5 bases not matched to a gene; V was cut back by 2 bases and J by 5 bases. Starting 14 to 28 days after autologous transplant, ipilimumab 1 mg/kg was given. The sequencing here drew on PBMCs, taken in a trial of ipilimumab plus nivolumab as post-transplant consolidation. This TCR was sampled from a male donor with multiple myeloma. The V gene is TRBV28, the J gene TRBJ2-5; 13 positions match TRBD2. The CDR3 spells CASSLLRTSGSETQYF. In DNA form, the CDR3 reads TGTGCCAGCAGTTTACTTAGGACTAGCGGGAGCGAGACCCAGTACTTC.